This entry describes one T cell receptor (beta chain). Its matching antigen is unknown. Germline CDR1 and CDR2: MNHNS and SASEGT. V shed 4 bases, J shed 5 bases, and the junction held 5 bases outside the gene matches. The CDR3 has 15 residues. The data were taken from a study of T-cell memory formation after mild COVID-19. Looking at the study overall: There were largely donor-specific TCR clusters.

MiXCR, applied by TCRdb to the 5' RACE reads, yields one record per CDR3 protein. The repertoire holds some 450,000 distinct CDR3 sequences, about 20% seen once, with roughly a fifth in the top ten. Broader study findings: Among contracting clones, CD4+ were mainly CM/EM and CD8+ enriched in EMRA. Cross-reactive memory seemingly joined, as some responding clones were found in pre-infection memory.

This receptor was taken from a man aged 18-30 years who had mild COVID-19 (a few samples of this study predate the infection). Cell type and time point are not known. The V call is TRBV6-1, the J call TRBJ1-3; the match to TRBD1 covers 10 bases. Sequenced input: PBMCs or a T cell subset sorted from them (not recorded which). Written as DNA, the CDR3 is TGTGCCAGCAGTGCGACAGGGGGCCCTAGAAACACCATATATTTT. As protein: CASSATGGPRNTIYF.